This T cell receptor (beta chain) was sequenced in a study of cytotoxic CD8 clonotypes in ibrutinib-treated CLL. Study-level points and caveats: Clonality went up at ibrutinib response and then declined back toward baseline at progression.

Sequencing used immunoSEQ multiplex PCR; TCRdb keeps in-frame clones, though not all of them. The sample lists over 250,000 clones, around 69% occurring once. V was clipped by 4 bases and J by 6 bases; unmatched bases: 4. From germline, CDR1 is SGHNT and CDR2 YYREEE (reference sequence). The CDR3 has 14 residues. A word on this clone: The antigen remains unidentified.

Sequenced here: PBMCs, sampled at disease progression, from a patient treated with ibrutinib. This chain uses TRBV5-4 with TRBJ1-4, with 9 bases lining up with TRBD1. The origin of this receptor is a human donor with chronic lymphocytic leukemia. CDR3 sequence (DNA): TGTGCCAGCAGCCCAACAGGGGGCGATGAAAAACTGTTTTTT. This codes for CASSPTGGDEKLFF.